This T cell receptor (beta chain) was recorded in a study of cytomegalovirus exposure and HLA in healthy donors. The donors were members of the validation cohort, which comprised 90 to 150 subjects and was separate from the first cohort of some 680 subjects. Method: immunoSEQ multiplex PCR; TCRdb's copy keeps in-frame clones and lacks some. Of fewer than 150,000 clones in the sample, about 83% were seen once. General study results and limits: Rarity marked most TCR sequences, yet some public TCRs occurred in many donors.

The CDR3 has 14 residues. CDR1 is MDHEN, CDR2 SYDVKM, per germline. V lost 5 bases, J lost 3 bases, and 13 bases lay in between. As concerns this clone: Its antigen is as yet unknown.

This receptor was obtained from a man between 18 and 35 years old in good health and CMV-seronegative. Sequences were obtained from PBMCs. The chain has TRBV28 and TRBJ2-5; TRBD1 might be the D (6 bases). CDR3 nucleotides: TGTGCCAGCAGTCCTGCCGGGACAAAAGAGACCCAGTACTTC. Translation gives CASSPAGTKETQYF.